The clone carrying this TCR beta chain was recorded a few times. This sample stems from a study of T cells in Graves' hyperthyroidism and ophthalmopathy. Those patients with uncontrolled infection, other autoimmune disease, pregnancy or lactation were excluded. Diagnoses rested on clinical symptoms, serum thyroxine and TRAb, thyroid ultrasound and orbital computed tomography. What was amplified from RNA transcripts were TCR beta CDR3 regions. The primer set for the first-round RT-PCR of the TCR CDR3 was HTBI. TCRdb re-called the multiplex PCR reads through MiXCR, storing one row per CDR3 protein. The sample lists about 340,000 distinct CDR3 sequences, 15% to 20% occurring once. The CDR3 runs 15 residues. V was trimmed by 7 bases and J by 4 bases, leaving 19 bases between them. Per the germline V gene, CDR1 is SGDLS and CDR2 is YYNGEE.

The receptor's source is a woman in her forties or fifties with Graves' hyperthyroidism. The source material was blood. V gene TRBV9 combines with J gene TRBJ2-3; D is perhaps TRBD1 (7 bases). In nucleotides, the CDR3 is TGTGCCAGCGGAGGGGGCGGCAATGGGGCAGATACGCAGTATTTT. Its translation is CASGGGGNGADTQYF. The variable domain in full, with the rest retrieved from reference TRBV9 and TRBJ2-3, is DSGVTQTPKHLITATGQRVTLRCSPRSGDLSVYWYQQSLDQGLQFLIQYYNGEERAKGNILERFSAQQFPDLHSELNLSSLELGDSALYFCASGGGGNGADTQYFGPGTRLTVL.